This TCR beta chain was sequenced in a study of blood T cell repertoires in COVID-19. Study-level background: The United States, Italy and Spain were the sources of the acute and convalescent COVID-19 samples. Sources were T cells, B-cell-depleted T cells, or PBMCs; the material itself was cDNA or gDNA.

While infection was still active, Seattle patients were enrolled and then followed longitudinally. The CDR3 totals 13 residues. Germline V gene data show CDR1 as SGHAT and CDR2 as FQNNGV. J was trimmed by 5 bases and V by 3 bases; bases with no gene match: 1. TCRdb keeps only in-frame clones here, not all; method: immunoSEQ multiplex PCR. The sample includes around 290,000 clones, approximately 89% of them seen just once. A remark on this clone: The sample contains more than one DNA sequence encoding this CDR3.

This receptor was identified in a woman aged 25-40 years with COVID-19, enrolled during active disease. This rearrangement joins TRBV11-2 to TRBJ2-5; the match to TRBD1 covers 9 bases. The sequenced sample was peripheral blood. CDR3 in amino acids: CASSFGQGETQYF. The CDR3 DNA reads TGTGCCAGCAGCTTTGGACAGGGGGAGACCCAGTACTTC. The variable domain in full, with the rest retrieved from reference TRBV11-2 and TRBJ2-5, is EAGVAQSPRYKIIEKRQSVAFWCNPISGHATLYWYQQILGQGPKLLIQFQNNGVVDDSQLPKDRFSAERLKGVDSTLKIQPAKLEDSAVYLCASSFGQGETQYFGPGTRLLVL.